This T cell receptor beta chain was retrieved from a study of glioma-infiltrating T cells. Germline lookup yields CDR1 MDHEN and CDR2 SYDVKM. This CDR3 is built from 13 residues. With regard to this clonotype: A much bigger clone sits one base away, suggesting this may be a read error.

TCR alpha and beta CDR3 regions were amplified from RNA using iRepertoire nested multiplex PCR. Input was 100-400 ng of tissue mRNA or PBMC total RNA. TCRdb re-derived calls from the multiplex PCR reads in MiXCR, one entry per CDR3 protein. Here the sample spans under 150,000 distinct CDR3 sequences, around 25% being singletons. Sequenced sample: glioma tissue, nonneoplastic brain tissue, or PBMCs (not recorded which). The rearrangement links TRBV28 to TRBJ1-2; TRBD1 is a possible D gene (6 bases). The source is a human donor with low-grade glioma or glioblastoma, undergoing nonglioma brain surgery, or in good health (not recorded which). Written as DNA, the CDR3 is TGTGCCAGCAGTTCGACAACAGGGAAGGGCTACAACTTC. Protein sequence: CASSSTTGKGYNF.